At least ten counts were recorded for the clone carrying this TCR beta chain. What it recognizes is unknown. In TCRdb, the RACE reads were re-called with MiXCR into one record per CDR3 protein. Of approximately 95,000 distinct CDR3 sequences in the sample, approximately 10% were seen once. Noted time point: patch test 2, 6 weeks after DPC sensitization. Treatment: therapeutic diphenylcyclopropenone sensitization with weekly scalp DPC. Suited to DPC and affected by alopecia, the donors ranged from 18 to 70 years old. Researchers extracted total RNA from unfractionated whole blood. The sample belongs to a study of human T cells and chemical hapten exposure. Study results and limitations: TCRs above 1 in 1000 frequency stayed constant with DPC sensitization.

Sequences were derived from whole blood, sampled in connection with sensitization to the hapten diphenylcyclopropenone (DPC). The clonotype was recovered from a woman aged 40 to 50 with alopecia areata. Some clones in this sample may be carry-over from other donors' samples.

The CDR3 DNA follows: TGTGCCAGCAGTTGGACAGGGCGGACTGAAGCTTTCTTT. Translated, it gives CASSWTGRTEAFF. The gene calls are TRBV6-6 and TRBJ1-1, with 8 positions matching TRBD1. Germline assignment: CDR1 MNHNY and CDR2 SVGAGI (reference sequence). Trimming took 4 bases from V and 5 from J; bases not matched to a gene: 3. This CDR3 has 13 residues.